What follows are 5 T cell receptor beta chains derived from one specimen sequenced in a study of technical replicates of blood from a handful of donors (dated by TCRdb to the late 2010s). Receptor amplification or capture employed the immunoSEQ multiplex PCR assay. Held by TCRdb, this immuneACCESS table contains in-frame sequences only and omits some clones. Under half of the omission traces to an unresolved V gene where checked; the cause of the rest is unknown. Here the sample has approximately 76,000 clones; roughly 90% occur a single time. Together, the top ten hold 0.25% of the sample. Sequencing was carried out using T cells isolated from PBMCs. Every receptor here comes from a human donor in good health.

The V call is TRBV25-1, the J call TRBJ2-2, with a possible D match to TRBD1 (5 bases). CDR1 and CDR2 (germline): MGHDK, SYGVNS. Trimming left V 6 bases short and J 3 bases short, with 14 bases between. CDR3 length: 15 amino acids. In nucleotides, the CDR3 is TGTGCCAGCAGGGATGACAGATCTTACACCGGGGAGCTGTTTTTT. This sequence encodes CASRDDRSYTGELFF.

Here the CDR3 reads CASSPSPGSNTEAFF. Here the CDR3 DNA reads TGCGCCAGCAGCCCCTCCCCGGGGTCGAACACTGAAGCTTTCTTT. This chain connects TRBV5-1 to TRBJ1-1; D remains ambiguous. CDR3 size: 15 residues. The germline V gene has CDR1 SGHRS and CDR2 YFSETQ. V was shortened by 4 bases and J by 1 base, with 14 bases between the two germline ends.

The V and J genes are TRBV5-1 and TRBJ1-6; 7 nucleotides align to TRBD1. The ends lost 7 bases at V and 5 bases at J; junction bases unmatched: 12. The CDR3 runs 16 residues. Germline V CDR1 and CDR2: SGHRS, YFSETQ. In DNA, the CDR3 is TGCGCCAGCCGACGGTCCCAAGACAGGGATAATTCACCCCTCCACTTT. Protein product: CASRRSQDRDNSPLHF.

V usage is TRBV6-5 and J usage is TRBJ1-2; 7 bases are a match to TRBD1. The ends lost 6 bases at V and 3 bases at J; junction bases unmatched: 4. The CDR3 consists of 13 residues. Germline V lookup: CDR1 MNHEY, CDR2 SVGAGI. CDR3 sequence reads: CASRVDRDYGYTF. CDR3 nucleotide sequence: TGTGCCAGCAGGGTTGACAGGGACTATGGCTACACCTTC.

This sequence joins TRBV6-6 and TRBJ2-1; D unclear. The CDR3 is 14 residues long. Germline lookup yields CDR1 MNHNY and CDR2 SVGAGI (reference sequence). V shed 6 bases and J shed 1 base, with 10 bases lying between them. The CDR3 sequence: CASRRAVSYNEQFF. As DNA, the CDR3 is TGTGCCAGCAGACGTGCGGTATCCTACAATGAGCAGTTCTTC.